Listed below are T cell receptor beta chains from one sample, sequenced in a study of T-cell memory formation after mild COVID-19. TCRdb re-derived calls from the 5' RACE reads in MiXCR, one entry per CDR3 protein. Of about 150,000 distinct CDR3 sequences listed, 14% are singletons. The sequencing sample was made of PBMCs or a T cell subset sorted from them (not recorded which). The receptors derive from an adult woman who had mild COVID-19 (a few samples of this study predate the infection). Cell type and time point are not known. Both conserved end residues are part of each CDR3. A D gene is named only where the DNA matches it firmly.

TRBJ2-7 - TRBV6-2/TRBV6-3 CASTRGSAEQYF
TRBJ2-5 - TRBV20-1 CSASIPGVQETQYF
TRBJ2-1 TRBD2 TRBV6-5 CASSPLSGSYNEQFF
TRBJ2-1 TRBD2 TRBV6-2/TRBV6-3 CASRISGFEGEQFF
TRBJ2-2 - TRBV15 CATSRDIREATGELFF
TRBJ2-7 - TRBV24-1 CATSDGDEQYF
TRBJ2-7 TRBD1 TRBV20-1 CSARDPRGMVNYEQYF
TRBJ2-3 - TRBV9 CASSVEGIFTTSTDTQYF
TRBJ2-7 - TRBV7-6 CASSSWQSGRPYEQYF
TRBJ2-3 TRBD1 TRBV7-6 CASSLTDNRGLIDTQYF
TRBJ2-7 TRBD2 TRBV4-2 CASSTRPRASSGSWYEQYF
TRBJ2-7 TRBD2 TRBV6-5 CASSYSGGGTYEQYF
TRBJ2-3 TRBD1 TRBV12-3/TRBV12-4 CASRIHRGPDTQYF
TRBJ1-2 - TRBV7-9 CASSFETGTYGYTF
TRBJ1-4 - TRBV28 CASSSRGRGRSEKLFF
TRBJ2-1 - TRBV6-2/TRBV6-3 CASSYPGEQFF
TRBJ1-2 - TRBV3-1 CASNSRGGYGYTF
TRBJ2-3 - TRBV11-3 CASSLEGHGSTDTQYF
TRBJ2-1 - TRBV5-1 CASGQSSYNEQFF
TRBJ2-7 - TRBV11-3 CASSQLDSYEQYF
TRBJ2-3 - TRBV11-2 CASSLGVVGDTDPQYF
TRBJ2-2 - TRBV27 CASSWGAGELFF
TRBJ2-3 TRBD2 TRBV9 CASSATSGRAPDTQYF
TRBJ1-3 - TRBV5-4 CASSGGRGSGNTIYF
TRBJ2-1 TRBD2 TRBV9 CASSDPHTSGRRVGEQFF
TRBJ1-1 TRBD1 TRBV5-1 CASSPRTGGDEAFF
TRBJ1-1 - TRBV20-1 CSASGTLNTEAFF
TRBJ2-5 - TRBV24-1 CATSDGDPQYF
TRBJ2-7 TRBD1 TRBV7-8 CASSLGGTGNNEQYF
TRBJ2-1 TRBD2 TRBV6-5 CASSMGTSVLDEQFF
TRBJ2-5 - TRBV15 CATSGWETQYF
TRBJ2-7 - TRBV6-5 CASSYSQILNEQYF
TRBJ2-7 TRBD1 TRBV6-1 CASRGQGSGSYEQYF
TRBJ1-3 - TRBV7-2 CASSLRQSSGNTIYF
TRBJ1-2 TRBD1 TRBV20-1 CSARTGNYGYTF
TRBJ1-5 TRBD1 TRBV2 CASRERTGAGNQPQHF
TRBJ2-5 - TRBV11-2 CASGLTGLQETQYF
TRBJ2-3 - TRBV5-1 CASSLADPAPDTQYF
TRBJ2-1 TRBD2 TRBV6-2/TRBV6-3 CASRWGAGRSSYNEQFF
TRBJ1-1 - TRBV5-6 CASSWRVMNTEAFF
TRBJ1-6 - TRBV20-1 CSVRRISYNSPLHF
TRBJ1-1 TRBD1 TRBV12-3/TRBV12-4 CASSLALGQGYTEAFF
TRBJ2-7 - TRBV10-3 CAISDFSYEQYF